Listed below are T cell receptor beta chains from one sample, sequenced in a study of T cell repertoires in cytomegalovirus infection. These TCRs' antigens remain unknown. TCRdb reanalysed the reads using MiXCR and keeps one entry per CDR3 protein. The top ten hold around a sixth of the sample, which has 550,000 to 850,000 distinct CDR3 sequences, roughly 30% seen once. The sequences come from cultured PBMCs, collected from culture after CMV antigen stimulation. These TCRs come from a human donor in good health (CMV status not recorded). Some clones in this sample may be carry-over from other donors' samples. The CDR3 runs from the conserved cysteine through the conserved F or W. The D gene is left open where the match is weak. Size is omitted from some rows. Given values are once, few, many or a class for expanded clones.

V gene	J gene	clone size	D gene	CDR3 DNA	CDR3 protein
TRBV6-1	TRBJ1-4	few	.	TGTGCCAGCAGTGAGGGGGCTTACAGACTGTTTTTT	CASSEGAYRLFF
TRBV7-2	TRBJ2-4	few	.	TGTGCCAGCAGCTCCAGGGATATAAACATTCAGTACTTC	CASSSRDINIQYF
TRBV6-1	TRBJ1-6	few	.	TGTGCCAGCAGTGAAACCTTCAGGGAGTCCCTCCACTTT	CASSETFRESLHF
TRBV12-3/TRBV12-4	TRBJ2-4	.	.	TGTGCCAGCAGTTTTAATCTAGCCAAAAACATTCAGTACTTC	CASSFNLAKNIQYF
TRBV2	TRBJ2-1	.	TRBD1	TGTGCCAGCAGTGGACAGGGAAAGAAAAGCTACAATGAGCAGTTCTTC	CASSGQGKKSYNEQFF
TRBV19	TRBJ2-2	once	.	TGTGCCAGTACCCCCCAGCCCGGGACCGGGGAGCTGTTTTTT	CASTPQPGTGELFF
TRBV15	TRBJ1-4	.	.	TGTGCCACCAGCTCCACCATCACAGGGTTTGATGAAAAACTGTTTTTT	CATSSTITGFDEKLFF
TRBV25-1	TRBJ2-2	.	.	TGTGCCAGCAGTGAATGGGGGATTACCGGGGAGCTGTTTTTT	CASSEWGITGELFF
TRBV20-1	TRBJ1-3	few	.	TGCAGTGCGATCGGTGGCGGGAGCTCTGGAAACACCATATATTTT	CSAIGGGSSGNTIYF
TRBV5-4	TRBJ1-2	.	.	TGTGCCAGCAGCCCAGATACGGGACGGCTGTCGGGCTATGGCTACACCTTC	CASSPDTGRLSGYGYTF
TRBV7-9	TRBJ2-7	few	.	TGTGCCAGCAGCCCTGGGTCCCGGCGGGAAAGCTCCTACGAGCAGTACTTC	CASSPGSRRESSYEQYF
TRBV7-2	TRBJ1-2	many	TRBD1	TGTGCCAGCAGCCGGACAGGGTTCTATGGCTACACCTTC	CASSRTGFYGYTF
TRBV7-2	TRBJ2-3	few	TRBD2	TGTGCCAGCAGAGGTCAAGGACTAGCCACAGATACGCAGTATTTT	CASRGQGLATDTQYF
TRBV20-1	TRBJ2-1	few	.	TGCAGTGCTAGTGTGACCCCGGCAGGCAATGAGCAGTTCTTC	CSASVTPAGNEQFF
TRBV12-3/TRBV12-4	TRBJ2-1	many	TRBD2	TGTGCCAGCAGCCAACTAGCGGGACGCCACAATGAGCAGTTCTTC	CASSQLAGRHNEQFF
TRBV20-1	TRBJ2-5	.	.	TGCAGTGCTAGAGAGGTGCCTCCAGACGGCCAGTACTTC	CSAREVPPDGQYF
TRBV11-1	TRBJ2-5	.	TRBD2	TGTGCCAGCAGCCCTAGCGGGGGGGAAGGGACCCAGTACTTC	CASSPSGGEGTQYF
TRBV7-8	TRBJ1-1	few	TRBD1	TGTGCCAGCAGCTTGGACAGGCCCGAGCTCACTGAAGCTTTCTTT	CASSLDRPELTEAFF
TRBV5-5	TRBJ2-1	.	TRBD2	TGTGCCAGCAGCTTGGGACCTAGCGGGAGTACCTATGAGCAGTTCTTC	CASSLGPSGSTYEQFF
TRBV14	TRBJ2-5	.	.	TGTGCCAGCAGCCAAGATTCAGGACTGTACCAAGAGACCCAGTACTTC	CASSQDSGLYQETQYF
TRBV7-9	TRBJ2-1	many	.	TGTGCCAGCAGCTTAATAACTGAGCAGTTCTTC	CASSLITEQFF
TRBV7-9	TRBJ2-7	few	.	TGTGCCAGCAGCCTACTCGGGGCAGGAGGTGAGGAGCAGTACTTC	CASSLLGAGGEEQYF
TRBV27	TRBJ1-2	few	TRBD1	TGTGCCAGCAGCCTACTGACAGGGGCCTATGGCTACACCTTC	CASSLLTGAYGYTF
TRBV7-6	TRBJ2-1	few	.	TGTGCCAGCAGCTTAGGACCGCGGACAGACTACAATGAGCAGTTCTTC	CASSLGPRTDYNEQFF
TRBV20-1	TRBJ2-1	.	.	TGCAGTGCGCTAAAAGGCTCCTACAATGAGCAGTTCTTC	CSALKGSYNEQFF
TRBV5-1	TRBJ2-2	once	TRBD2	TGCGCCAGCAGCCGAACTAGCGGGGGAAAGGCCGGGGAGCTGTTTTTT	CASSRTSGGKAGELFF
TRBV4-1	TRBJ2-5	.	.	TGCGCCAGCAGCCAAGTAGGGTTGGAGACCCAGTACTTC	CASSQVGLETQYF
TRBV9	TRBJ1-3	.	.	TGTGCCAGCAGCGTAGGCACGGGTGCCTCTGGAAACACCATATATTTT	CASSVGTGASGNTIYF
TRBV7-2	TRBJ2-3	many	TRBD2	TGTGCCAGCAGACTTTTAGCGGGAGACAGCACAGATACGCAGTATTTT	CASRLLAGDSTDTQYF
TRBV20-1	TRBJ2-3	.	TRBD2	TGCAGTGCTAGCCGTAGCGGGGGGGACACAGATACGCAGTATTTT	CSASRSGGDTDTQYF
TRBV13	TRBJ2-5	.	.	TGTGCCAGCAGCAAACGGACCGCCGCAGAGACCCAGTACTTC	CASSKRTAAETQYF
TRBV7-2	TRBJ2-7	few	TRBD1	TGTGCCAGCAGCTTAAGCCGATTGACAGGGGGAGAGTACTTC	CASSLSRLTGGEYF
TRBV6-5	TRBJ1-6	few	.	TGTGCCAGCAGCCCGGCCCGCTCACCCCTCCACTTT	CASSPARSPLHF